There are a few counts of the clone carrying this T cell receptor beta chain. Its specificity is unknown. These data belong to a study of CD8 T cells in ankylosing spondylitis. The CDR3 sequence is 14 residues long. Per germline, CDR1 MNHEY and CDR2 SMNVEV (reference sequence). Trimming removed 3 bases from V and 4 bases from J, with 9 bases in between. Broader study findings: Reports say disease-linked clones showed up significantly more in matched ankylosing spondylitis synovial fluid. Earlier work had already found some motif variants in reactive arthritis synovial fluid and blood. Within peripheral blood, clones linked to disease were CD8+ and relatively rare. A motif of fewer than ten highly homologous TCR beta variants was seen as apparently characteristic of ankylosing spondylitis blood.

Quantitative 5'-RACE with molecular barcodes generated TCR beta libraries. One entry per CDR3 protein results from TCRdb running MiXCR on the 5' RACE reads. The sample holds a few hundred thousand distinct CDR3 sequences, 20% to 25% seen once. The genes are TRBV27 and TRBJ2-2; possible D gene TRBD2, 5 bases. Source material: blood, either unsorted or a sorted T cell fraction (not recorded which). The sequence was obtained from a male donor with ankylosing spondylitis. CDR3: CASSFLAGTGELFF. The CDR3 DNA is TGTGCCAGCAGTTTCCTAGCCGGCACCGGGGAGCTGTTTTTT.